The present TCR beta chain was sequenced within a study of T cell changes during pregnancy in multiple sclerosis. From germline, CDR1 is SGHTA and CDR2 FQGNSA. The CDR3 is made up of 16 amino acids. V shed 5 bases and J 7 bases; nucleotides not matched to a gene: 9. Only in-frame clones appear in the TCRdb table, and some are missing; sequencing was by immunoSEQ multiplex PCR. This table has about 60,000 clones, around 93% appearing once. The sample was peripheral blood, taken after pregnancy. The chain combines TRBV7-2 with TRBJ2-1; the match to TRBD2 covers 12 bases. This clonotype was sampled from a female donor with multiple sclerosis, enrolled in a pregnancy study. CDR3: CASSPPGLAGRNEQFF. DNA of the CDR3: TGTGCCAGCAGCCCGCCCGGACTAGCGGGAAGGAATGAGCAGTTCTTC.